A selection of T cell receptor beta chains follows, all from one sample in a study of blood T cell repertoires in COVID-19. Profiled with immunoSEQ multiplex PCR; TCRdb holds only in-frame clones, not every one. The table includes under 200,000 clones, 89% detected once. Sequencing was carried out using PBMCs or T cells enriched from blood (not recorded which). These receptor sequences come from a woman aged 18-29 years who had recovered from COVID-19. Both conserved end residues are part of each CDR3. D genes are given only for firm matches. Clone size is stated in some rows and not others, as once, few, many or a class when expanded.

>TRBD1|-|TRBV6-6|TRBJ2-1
CASSRQGSYNEQFF
TGTGCCAGCAGTCGACAGGGCTCCTACAATGAGCAGTTCTTC
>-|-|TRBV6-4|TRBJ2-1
CASSDSGVSYNEQFF
TGTGCCAGCAGTGACTCGGGAGTCTCCTACAATGAGCAGTTCTTC
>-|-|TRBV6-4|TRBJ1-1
CASSDTVNTEAFF
TGTGCCAGCAGTGATACAGTGAACACTGAAGCTTTCTTT
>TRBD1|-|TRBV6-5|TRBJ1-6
CASSGQATYNSPLHF
TGTGCCAGCAGCGGACAGGCTACCTATAATTCACCCCTCCACTTT
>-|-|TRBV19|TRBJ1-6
CASSYQGDNSPLHF
TGTGCCAGTAGCTACCAAGGAGATAATTCACCCCTCCACTTT
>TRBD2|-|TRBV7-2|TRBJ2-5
CASSVIQLADLYF
TGTGCCAGCAGCGTCATACAACTAGCGGACCTGTACTTC
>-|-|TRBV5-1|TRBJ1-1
CASSLTGGNTEAFF
TGCGCCAGCAGCTTGACGGGAGGGAACACTGAAGCTTTCTTT
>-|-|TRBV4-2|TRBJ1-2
CASSQNPQGRGSIYTF
TGTGCCAGCAGCCAAAACCCCCAGGGTCGAGGTTCGATCTACACCTTC
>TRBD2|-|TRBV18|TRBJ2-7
CASSPLNAGGRTEQYF
TGTGCCAGCTCACCATTGAACGCGGGAGGACGTACGGAGCAGTACTTC
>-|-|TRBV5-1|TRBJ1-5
CASSPGGNQPQHF
TGCGCCAGCAGCCCGGGGGGGAATCAGCCCCAGCATTTT
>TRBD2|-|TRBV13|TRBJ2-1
CASSPGRGLAPYNEQFF
TGTGCCAGCAGCCCCGGCCGGGGACTAGCGCCCTACAATGAGCAGTTCTTC
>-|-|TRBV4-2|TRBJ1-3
CASSQRGGIVGGNTIYF
TGTGCCAGCAGCCAACGGGGGGGGATAGTTGGAGGAAACACCATATATTTT
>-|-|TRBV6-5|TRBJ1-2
CATQIANYGYTF
TGTGCCACCCAGATTGCTAACTATGGCTACACCTTC
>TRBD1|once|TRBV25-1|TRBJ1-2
CASSGFRDRDYGYTF
TGTGCCAGCAGTGGTTTCCGGGACAGGGACTATGGCTACACCTTC
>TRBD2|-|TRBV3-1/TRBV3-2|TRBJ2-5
CASSQTGLAGVGRETQYF
TGTGCCAGCAGCCAGACCGGACTAGCGGGAGTAGGTAGAGAGACCCAGTACTTC
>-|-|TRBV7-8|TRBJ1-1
CASSPGQDTEAFF
TGTGCCAGCAGCCCAGGACAAGACACTGAAGCTTTCTTT
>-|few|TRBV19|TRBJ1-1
CASSIYPGDTEAFF
TGTGCCAGTAGTATATACCCGGGTGACACTGAAGCTTTCTTT
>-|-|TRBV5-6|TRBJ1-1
CASSSGGLKMNTEAFF
TGTGCCAGCAGCTCGGGGGGGTTGAAGATGAACACTGAAGCTTTCTTT
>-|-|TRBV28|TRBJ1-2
CASSPSQGWSPYGYTF
TGTGCCAGCAGTCCATCCCAGGGGTGGAGCCCTTATGGCTACACCTTC
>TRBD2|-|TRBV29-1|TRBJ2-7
CSVVGLAGGKMSYEQYF
TGCAGCGTTGTCGGGCTAGCGGGAGGGAAGATGTCCTACGAGCAGTACTTC
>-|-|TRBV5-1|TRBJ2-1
CASSPEGVTNEQFF
TGCGCCAGCAGCCCCGAGGGGGTTACAAATGAGCAGTTCTTC
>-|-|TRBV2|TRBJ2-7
CASKRAFHPYEQYF
TGTGCCAGCAAGAGGGCTTTTCATCCCTACGAGCAGTACTTC
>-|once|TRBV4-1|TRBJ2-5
CAFVSGGTGWNQETQYF
TGCGCCTTCGTTTCGGGCGGCACAGGGTGGAATCAAGAGACCCAGTACTTC
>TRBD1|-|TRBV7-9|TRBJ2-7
CASSFARQGAGTYEQYF
TGTGCCAGCAGCTTCGCAAGACAGGGGGCCGGGACCTACGAGCAGTACTTC
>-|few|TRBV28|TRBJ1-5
CASSRGRDGQPQHF
TGTGCCAGCAGTAGGGGGAGGGATGGACAGCCCCAGCATTTT
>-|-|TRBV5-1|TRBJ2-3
CASSRPETGSHPPDTQYF
TGCGCCAGCAGCCGACCAGAAACCGGGTCCCACCCCCCAGATACGCAGTATTTT
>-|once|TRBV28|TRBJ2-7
CASSLAGGPNEQYF
TGTGCCAGCAGTTTGGCAGGAGGACCCAACGAGCAGTACTTC
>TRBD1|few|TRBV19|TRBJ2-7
CASSRTGSYEQYF
TGTGCCAGTAGCAGGACAGGATCCTACGAGCAGTACTTC
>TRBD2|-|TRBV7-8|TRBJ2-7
CASSPRAGLVGRYEQYF
TGTGCCAGCAGCCCGCGCGCCGGACTAGTGGGGCGGTACGAGCAGTACTTC
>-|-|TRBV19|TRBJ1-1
CASSIGRGVNTEAFF
TGTGCCAGTAGTATAGGTCGGGGGGTGAACACTGAAGCTTTCTTT
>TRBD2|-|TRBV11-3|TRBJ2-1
CASSLQTSGRINEQFF
TGTGCCAGCAGCTTACAGACTAGCGGGAGGATCAATGAGCAGTTCTTC
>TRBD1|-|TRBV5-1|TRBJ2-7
CASSPGAGGNNEQYF
TGCGCCAGCAGCCCTGGGGCAGGGGGCAACAACGAGCAGTACTTC
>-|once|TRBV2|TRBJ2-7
CASSAAWGPHEQYF
TGTGCCAGCAGCGCCGCATGGGGGCCCCACGAGCAGTACTTC
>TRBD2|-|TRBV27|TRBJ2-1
CASAQLAGDYNEQFF
TGTGCCAGCGCCCAACTAGCGGGGGATTACAATGAGCAGTTCTTC
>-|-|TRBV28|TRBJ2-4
CASSRFQGGLAKNIQYF
TGTGCCAGCAGTCGATTTCAAGGGGGTTTGGCCAAAAACATTCAGTACTTC
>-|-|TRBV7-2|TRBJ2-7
CASSLASSAFSYEQYF
TGTGCCAGCAGCTTAGCTTCTAGCGCGTTTTCCTACGAGCAGTACTTC
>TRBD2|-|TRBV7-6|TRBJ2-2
CASSIIRASGRAGELFF
TGTGCCAGCAGCATTATCCGGGCTAGCGGGCGGGCCGGGGAGCTGTTTTTT
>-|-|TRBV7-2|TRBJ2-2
CASREQAYANTGELFF
TGTGCCAGCAGGGAACAGGCCTACGCGAACACCGGGGAGCTGTTTTTT
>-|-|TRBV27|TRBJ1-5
CASSLLGSYSNQPQHF
TGTGCCAGCAGTTTATTGGGGAGTTATAGCAATCAGCCCCAGCATTTT
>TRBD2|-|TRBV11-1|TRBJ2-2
CASSFRPGGGELFF
TGTGCCAGCAGCTTCCGACCGGGGGGCGGGGAGCTGTTTTTT
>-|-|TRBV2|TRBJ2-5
CASSPEGGRGSTQYF
TGTGCCAGCAGCCCTGAGGGTGGCCGGGGATCGACCCAGTACTTC
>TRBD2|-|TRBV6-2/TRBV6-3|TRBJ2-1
CASSYIAGGPREQFF
TGTGCCAGCAGCTATATAGCGGGAGGGCCTCGTGAGCAGTTCTTC